This paragraph covers one T cell receptor beta chain sequence. These data originate in a study of patients and donors after allogeneic stem cell transplantation. TCRdb re-derived calls from the RT-PCR reads in MiXCR, one entry per CDR3 protein. The repertoire includes around 7,100 distinct CDR3 sequences, roughly 12% of them detected once, and roughly 50% sits in the top ten. The material sequenced was blood, either unsorted or a sorted T cell fraction (not recorded which). This receptor was taken from a human donor who was either an allogeneic HSCT recipient or a stem cell or donor lymphocyte infusion donor (not recorded which). It is not recorded whose cells these are; they may come from a transplant donor.

DNA for the CDR3: TGTGCCAGCAGCCAACAACCCCTAGCGGGGGGGGCGGTGGATACGCAGTATTTT. Its translation is CASSQQPLAGGAVDTQYF. The rearrangement joins TRBV4-2 to TRBJ2-3; TRBD2 matches at 12 bases. CDR1 is LGHNA and CDR2 is YNFKEQ in the germline V gene. J lost 6 bases, V lost 2 bases, and 12 bases had no gene match. The CDR3 loop spans 18 amino acids.